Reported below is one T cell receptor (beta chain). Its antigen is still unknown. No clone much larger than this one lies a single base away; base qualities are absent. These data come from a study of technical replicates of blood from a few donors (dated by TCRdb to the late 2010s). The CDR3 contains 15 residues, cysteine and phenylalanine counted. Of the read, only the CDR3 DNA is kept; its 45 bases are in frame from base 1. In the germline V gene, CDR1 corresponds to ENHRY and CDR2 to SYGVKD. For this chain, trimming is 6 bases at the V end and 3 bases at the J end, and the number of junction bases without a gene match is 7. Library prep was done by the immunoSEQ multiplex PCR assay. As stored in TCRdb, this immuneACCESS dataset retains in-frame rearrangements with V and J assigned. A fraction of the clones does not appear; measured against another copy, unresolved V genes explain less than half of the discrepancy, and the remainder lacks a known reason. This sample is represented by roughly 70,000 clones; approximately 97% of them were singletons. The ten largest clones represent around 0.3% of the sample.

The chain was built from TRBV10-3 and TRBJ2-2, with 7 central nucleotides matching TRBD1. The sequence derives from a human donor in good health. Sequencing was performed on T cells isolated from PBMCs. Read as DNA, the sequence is TGTGCCATCAGCAGGGACAGCTTAGACACCGGGGAGCTGTTTTTT. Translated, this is CAISRDSLDTGELFF.